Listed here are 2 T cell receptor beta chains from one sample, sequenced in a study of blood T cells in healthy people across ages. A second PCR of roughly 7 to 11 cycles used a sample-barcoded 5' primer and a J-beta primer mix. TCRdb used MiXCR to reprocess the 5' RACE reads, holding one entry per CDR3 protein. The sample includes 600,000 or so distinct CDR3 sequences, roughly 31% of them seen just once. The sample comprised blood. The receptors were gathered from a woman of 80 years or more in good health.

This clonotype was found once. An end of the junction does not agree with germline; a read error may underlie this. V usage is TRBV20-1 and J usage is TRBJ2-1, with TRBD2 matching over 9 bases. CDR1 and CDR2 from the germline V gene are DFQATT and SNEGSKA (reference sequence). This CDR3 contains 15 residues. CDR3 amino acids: CSARRPPPGLAERFF. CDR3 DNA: TGCAGTGCTAGACGACCACCTCCGGGACTAGCTGAGCGGTTCTTC.

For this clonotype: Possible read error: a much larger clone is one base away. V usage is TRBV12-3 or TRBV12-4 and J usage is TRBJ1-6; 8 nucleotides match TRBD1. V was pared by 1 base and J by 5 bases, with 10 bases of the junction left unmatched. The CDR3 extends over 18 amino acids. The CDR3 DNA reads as TGTGCCAGCAGTTTAGTTACTAGGTCGGACAGGGATAATTCACCCCTCCACTTT. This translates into CASSLVTRSDRDNSPLHF.